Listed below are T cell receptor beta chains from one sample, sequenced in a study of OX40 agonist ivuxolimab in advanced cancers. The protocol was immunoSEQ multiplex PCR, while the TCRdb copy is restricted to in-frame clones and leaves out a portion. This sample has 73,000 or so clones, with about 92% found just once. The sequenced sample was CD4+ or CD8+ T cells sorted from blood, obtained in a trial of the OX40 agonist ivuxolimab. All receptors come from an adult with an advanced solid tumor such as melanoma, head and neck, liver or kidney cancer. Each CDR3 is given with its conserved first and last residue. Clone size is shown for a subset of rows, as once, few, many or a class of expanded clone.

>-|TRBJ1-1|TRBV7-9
CASSNGALNTEAFF
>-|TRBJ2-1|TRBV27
CASSPSSSGLHNEQFF
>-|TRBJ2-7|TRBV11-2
CASSVQGAGYEQYF
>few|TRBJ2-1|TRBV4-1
CASSQDPHGQVYNEQFF
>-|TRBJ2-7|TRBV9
CASSGDSYEQYF
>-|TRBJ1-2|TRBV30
CAWSGYGYTF
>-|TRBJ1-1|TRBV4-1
CASSQGPDTEAFF
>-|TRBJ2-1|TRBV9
CASSVEGGSYNEQFF
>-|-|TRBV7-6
CASNGGDTSSYEQYF
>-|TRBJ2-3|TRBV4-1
CASSPTTGGLTDTQYF
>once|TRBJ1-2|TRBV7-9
CASSLPGDYGYTF
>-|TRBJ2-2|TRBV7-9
CASSLTRSGTNTGELFF
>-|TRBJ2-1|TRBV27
CASRPLGGLSSYNEQFF
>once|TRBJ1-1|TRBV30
CAWNQGTGTTEAFF
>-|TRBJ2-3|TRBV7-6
CASSFGGGGDTQYF
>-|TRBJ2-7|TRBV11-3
CASSADFGGAYEQYF
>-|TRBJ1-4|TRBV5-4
CASSFVGTVNEKLFF
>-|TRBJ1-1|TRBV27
CASSDLGTEAFF
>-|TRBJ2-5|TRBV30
CAWSLGHIETQYF
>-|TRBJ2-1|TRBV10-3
CAISERWGRHGEQFF
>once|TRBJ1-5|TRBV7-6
CASSFESGYSNQPQHF
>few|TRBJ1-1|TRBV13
CASSFRPVEAFF
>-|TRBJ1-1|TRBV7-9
CASSFVDPEAFF
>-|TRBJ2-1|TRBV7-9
CASSLAASGGSNEQFF
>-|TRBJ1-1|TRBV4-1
CASSQVEGGRSEAFF
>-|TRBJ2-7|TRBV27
CASSPHGEVLYEQYF
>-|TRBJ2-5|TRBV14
CASSLWAGEEETQYF
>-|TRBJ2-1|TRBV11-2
CASSLELASYNEQFF
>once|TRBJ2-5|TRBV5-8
CASSLVAGGQETQYF
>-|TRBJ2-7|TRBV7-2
CASTPLLAGGDLPYEQYF
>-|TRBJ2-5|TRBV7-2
CASSLDRVLETQYF
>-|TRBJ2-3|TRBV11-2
CASSLSSGDTQYF
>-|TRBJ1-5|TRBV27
CASRTGTGFQPQHF
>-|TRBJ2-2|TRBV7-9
CASSPPTGPNTGELFF
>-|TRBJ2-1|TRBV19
CASNTDGGSYNEQFF
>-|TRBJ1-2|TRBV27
CASSFLGAGEGYGYTF
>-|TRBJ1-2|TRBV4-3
CASSQGTGLEYGYTF
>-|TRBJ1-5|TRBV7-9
CASSLAGDTGPQHF
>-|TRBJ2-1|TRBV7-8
CASSLRLAGGPILYNEQFF
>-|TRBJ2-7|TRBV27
CASSVRGGSYEQYF
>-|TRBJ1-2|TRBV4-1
CASSQVGGPDRAEGYTF
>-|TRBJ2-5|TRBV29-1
CSVEEETQYF
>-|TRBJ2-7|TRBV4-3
CASSQIVDSYEQYF
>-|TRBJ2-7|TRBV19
CASSYGGLYEQYF
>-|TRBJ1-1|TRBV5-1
CASSPTGMNTEAFF
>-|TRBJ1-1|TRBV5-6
CASQVPGGLEAFF
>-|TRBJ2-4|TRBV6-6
CASRGTEEYF
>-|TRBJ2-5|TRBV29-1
CSVGTGGAQYF
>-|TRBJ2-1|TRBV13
CASSWDGGQFF
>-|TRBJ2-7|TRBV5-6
CASRDDYEQYF
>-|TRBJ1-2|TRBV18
CASSPGDYGYTF